The T cell receptor (beta chain) under discussion was sequenced for a study of blood T cell repertoires in COVID-19. Whole-study context: The United States, Italy and Spain provided the acute and convalescent COVID-19 samples. The analysed material was cDNA or gDNA that came from T cells, B-cell-depleted T cells, or PBMCs.

Per the original methods: Using reference gene primer amplification, nucleated cell counts were estimated. Generated by immunoSEQ multiplex PCR, the TCRdb table keeps only in-frame clones and is missing some. D and trimming were read from the DNA, whereas the V and J calls and clone size are those reported in that table. The data hold about 150,000 clones, with 82% observed a single time. The TCR was taken from a woman of 80 years or more with active or convalescent COVID-19. The material sequenced was peripheral blood.

The CDR3 bases are TGTGCCAGCAGCCAAGCCTATGCGAATGAGCAGTTCTTC. Translation: CASSQAYANEQFF. V gene TRBV3-1 (or the pseudogene TRBV3-2) combines with J gene TRBJ2-1; no definite D call. Germline-derived CDR1 and CDR2 are LGHDT and YNNKEL (reference sequence). This CDR3 region has 13 residues. V lost 1 base and J 7 bases, leaving 8 bases between the germline ends.